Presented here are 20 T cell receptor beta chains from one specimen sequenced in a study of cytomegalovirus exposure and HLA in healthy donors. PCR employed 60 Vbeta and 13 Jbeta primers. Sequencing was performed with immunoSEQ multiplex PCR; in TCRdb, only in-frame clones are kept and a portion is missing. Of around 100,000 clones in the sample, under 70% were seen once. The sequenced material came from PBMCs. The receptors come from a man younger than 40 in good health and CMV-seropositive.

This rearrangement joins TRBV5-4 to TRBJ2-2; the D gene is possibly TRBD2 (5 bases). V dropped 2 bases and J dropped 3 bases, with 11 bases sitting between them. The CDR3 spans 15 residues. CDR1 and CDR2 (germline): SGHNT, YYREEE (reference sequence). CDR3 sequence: CASSFGGLYTGELFF. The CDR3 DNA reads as TGTGCCAGCAGCTTTGGCGGGCTTTACACCGGGGAGCTGTTTTTT.

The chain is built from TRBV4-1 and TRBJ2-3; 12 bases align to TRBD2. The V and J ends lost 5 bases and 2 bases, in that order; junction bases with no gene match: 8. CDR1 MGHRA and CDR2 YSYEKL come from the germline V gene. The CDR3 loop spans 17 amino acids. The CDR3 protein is CASSYTSGGSSTDTQYF. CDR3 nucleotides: TGCGCCAGCAGCTATACTAGCGGGGGGTCCTCCACAGATACGCAGTATTTT.

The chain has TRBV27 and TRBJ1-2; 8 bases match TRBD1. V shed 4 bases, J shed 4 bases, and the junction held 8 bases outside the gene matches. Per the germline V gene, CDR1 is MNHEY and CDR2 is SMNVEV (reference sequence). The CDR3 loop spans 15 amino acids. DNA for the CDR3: TGTGCCAGCAGTTCCTGGGACAGGAGATTCTATGGCTACACCTTC. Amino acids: CASSSWDRRFYGYTF.

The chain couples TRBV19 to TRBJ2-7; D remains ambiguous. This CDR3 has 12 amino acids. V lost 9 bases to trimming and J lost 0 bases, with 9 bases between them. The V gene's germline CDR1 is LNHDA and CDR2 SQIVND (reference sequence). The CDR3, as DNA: TGTGCCAGGGGCTGGATCTCCTACGAGCAGTACGTC. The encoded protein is CARGWISYEQYV.

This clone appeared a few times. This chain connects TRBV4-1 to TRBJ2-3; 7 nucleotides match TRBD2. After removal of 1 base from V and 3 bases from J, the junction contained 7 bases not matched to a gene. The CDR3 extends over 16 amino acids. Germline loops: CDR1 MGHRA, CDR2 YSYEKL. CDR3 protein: CASSQGGGMRTDTQYF. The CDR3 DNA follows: TGCGCCAGCAGCCAAGGGGGAGGGATGAGGACAGATACGCAGTATTTT.

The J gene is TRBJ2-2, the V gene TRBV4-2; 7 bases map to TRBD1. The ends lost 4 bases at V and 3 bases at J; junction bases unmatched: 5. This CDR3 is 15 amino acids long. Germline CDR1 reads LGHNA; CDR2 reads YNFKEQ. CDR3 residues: CASSPRDRDTGELFF. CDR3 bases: TGTGCCAGCAGCCCCCGGGACAGAGACACCGGGGAGCTGTTTTTT.

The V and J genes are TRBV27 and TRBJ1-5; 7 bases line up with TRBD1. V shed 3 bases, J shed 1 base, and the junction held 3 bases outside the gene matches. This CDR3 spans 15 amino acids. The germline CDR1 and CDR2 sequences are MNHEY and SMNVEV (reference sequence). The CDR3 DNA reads TGTGCCAGCAGTTTCACAGGGGCCAGCAATCAGCCCCAGCATTTT. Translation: CASSFTGASNQPQHF.

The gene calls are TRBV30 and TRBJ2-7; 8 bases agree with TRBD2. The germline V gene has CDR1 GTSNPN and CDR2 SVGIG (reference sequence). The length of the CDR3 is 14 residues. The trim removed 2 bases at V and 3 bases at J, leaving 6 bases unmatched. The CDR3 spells CAWSKSGGGYEQYF. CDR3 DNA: TGTGCCTGGAGTAAAAGCGGGGGCGGCTACGAGCAGTACTTC. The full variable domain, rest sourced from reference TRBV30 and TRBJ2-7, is SQTIHQWPATLVQPVGSPLSLECTVEGTSNPNLYWYRQAAGRGLQLLFYSVGIGQISSEVPQNLSASRPQDRQFILSSKKLLLSDSGFYLCAWSKSGGGYEQYFGPGTRLTVT.

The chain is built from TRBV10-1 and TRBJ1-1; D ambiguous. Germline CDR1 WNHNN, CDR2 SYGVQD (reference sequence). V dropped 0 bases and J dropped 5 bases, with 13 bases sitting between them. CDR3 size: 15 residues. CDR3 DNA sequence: TGCGCCAGCAGTGAGTCGACTCAACGGTGGACTGAAGCTTTCTTT. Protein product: CASSESTQRWTEAFF.

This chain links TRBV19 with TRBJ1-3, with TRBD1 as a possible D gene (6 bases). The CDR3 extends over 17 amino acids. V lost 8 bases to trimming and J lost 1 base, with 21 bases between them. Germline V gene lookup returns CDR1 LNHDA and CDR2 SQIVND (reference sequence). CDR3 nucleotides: TGTGCCAGTGCGTTTTGGGGGCAGGGAATTTCTGGAAACACCATATATTTT. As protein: CASAFWGQGISGNTIYF.

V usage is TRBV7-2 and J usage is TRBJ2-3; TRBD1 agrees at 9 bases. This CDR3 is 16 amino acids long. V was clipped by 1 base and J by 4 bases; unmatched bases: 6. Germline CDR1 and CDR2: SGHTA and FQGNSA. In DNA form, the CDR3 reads TGTGCCAGCAGCTTAGGCAGGACAGGGGCCGCAGATACGCAGTATTTT. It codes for CASSLGRTGAADTQYF. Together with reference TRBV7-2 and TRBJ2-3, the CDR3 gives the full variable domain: GAGVSQSPSNKVTEKGKDVELRCDPISGHTALYWYRQSLGQGLEFLIYFQGNSAPDKSGLPSDRFSAERTGGSVSTLTIQRTQQEDSAVYLCASSLGRTGAADTQYFGPGTRLTVL.

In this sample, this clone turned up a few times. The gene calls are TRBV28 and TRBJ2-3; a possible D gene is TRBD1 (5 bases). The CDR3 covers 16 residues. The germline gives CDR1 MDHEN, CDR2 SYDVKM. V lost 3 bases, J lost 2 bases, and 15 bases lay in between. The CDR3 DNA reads TGTGCCAGCAGTTTTCTTGGCAGGGTAGTCACAGATACGCAGTATTTT. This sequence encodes CASSFLGRVVTDTQYF.

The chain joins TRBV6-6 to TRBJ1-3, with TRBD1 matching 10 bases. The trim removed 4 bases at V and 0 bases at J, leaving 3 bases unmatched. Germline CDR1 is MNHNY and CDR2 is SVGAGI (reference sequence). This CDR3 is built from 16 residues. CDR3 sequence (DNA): TGTGCCAGCAGTTGGGGGGACAGGGGCTCTGGAAACACCATATATTTT. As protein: CASSWGDRGSGNTIYF.

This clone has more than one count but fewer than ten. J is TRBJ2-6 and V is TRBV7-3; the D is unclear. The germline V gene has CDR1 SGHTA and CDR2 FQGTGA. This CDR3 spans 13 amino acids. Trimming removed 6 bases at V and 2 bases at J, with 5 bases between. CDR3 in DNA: TGTGCCAGCAGAACAGCTGGGGCCAACGTCCTGACTTTC. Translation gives CASRTAGANVLTF.

The CDR3, as DNA: TGCGCCAGCAGCTCTACTAGCGGGAGTATGGTCGAGCAGTACGTC. Protein sequence: CASSSTSGSMVEQYV. The chain carries TRBV5-1 and TRBJ2-7; 11 bases are shared with TRBD2. Trimming at V came to 3 bases and at J to 6 bases, leaving 8 bases not matched to a gene. Germline CDR1 and CDR2: SGHRS and YFSETQ. The CDR3 is made up of 15 amino acids.

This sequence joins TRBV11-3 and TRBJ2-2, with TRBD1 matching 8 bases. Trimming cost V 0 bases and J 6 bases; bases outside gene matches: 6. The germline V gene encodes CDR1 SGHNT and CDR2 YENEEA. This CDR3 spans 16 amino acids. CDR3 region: CASSLEQGEGAGELFF. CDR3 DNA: TGTGCCAGCAGCTTAGAACAGGGGGAAGGGGCCGGGGAGCTGTTTTTT.

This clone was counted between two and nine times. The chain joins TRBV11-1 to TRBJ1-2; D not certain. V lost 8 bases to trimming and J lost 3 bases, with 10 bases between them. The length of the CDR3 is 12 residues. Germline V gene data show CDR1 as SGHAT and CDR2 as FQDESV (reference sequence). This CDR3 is CASSEGHYGYTF. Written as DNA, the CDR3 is TGTGCCAGCTCCGAGGGTCACTATGGCTACACCTTC.

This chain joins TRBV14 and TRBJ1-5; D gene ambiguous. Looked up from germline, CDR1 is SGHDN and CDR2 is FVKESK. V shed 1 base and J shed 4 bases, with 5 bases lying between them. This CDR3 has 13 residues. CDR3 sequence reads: CASSQGRNQPQHF. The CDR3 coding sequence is TGTGCCAGCAGCCAAGGGAGGAATCAGCCCCAGCATTTT.

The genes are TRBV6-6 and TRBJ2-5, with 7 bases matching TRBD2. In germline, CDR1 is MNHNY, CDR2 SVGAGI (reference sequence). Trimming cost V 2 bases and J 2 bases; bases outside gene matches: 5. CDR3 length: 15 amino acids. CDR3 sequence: CASSYRLAEQETQYF. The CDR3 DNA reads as TGTGCCAGCAGTTACAGGCTAGCGGAGCAAGAGACCCAGTACTTC.

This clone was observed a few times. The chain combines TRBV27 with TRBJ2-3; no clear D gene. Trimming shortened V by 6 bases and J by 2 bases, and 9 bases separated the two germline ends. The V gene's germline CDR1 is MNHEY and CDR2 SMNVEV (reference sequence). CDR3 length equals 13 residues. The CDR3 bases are TGTGCCAGCAGAACTCCCCCCACAGATACGCAGTATTTT. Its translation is CASRTPPTDTQYF.